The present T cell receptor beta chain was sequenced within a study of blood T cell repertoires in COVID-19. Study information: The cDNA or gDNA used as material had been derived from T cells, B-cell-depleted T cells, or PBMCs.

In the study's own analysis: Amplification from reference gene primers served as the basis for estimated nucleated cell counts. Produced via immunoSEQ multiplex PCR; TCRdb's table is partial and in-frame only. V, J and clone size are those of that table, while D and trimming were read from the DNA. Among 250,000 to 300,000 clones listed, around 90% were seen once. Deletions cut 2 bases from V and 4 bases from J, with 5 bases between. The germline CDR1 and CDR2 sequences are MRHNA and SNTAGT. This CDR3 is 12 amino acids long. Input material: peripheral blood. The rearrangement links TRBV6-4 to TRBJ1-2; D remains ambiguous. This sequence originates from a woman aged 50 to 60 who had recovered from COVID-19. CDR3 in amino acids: CASSDRSYGYTF. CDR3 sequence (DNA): TGTGCCAGCAGTGACAGGAGCTATGGCTACACCTTC.